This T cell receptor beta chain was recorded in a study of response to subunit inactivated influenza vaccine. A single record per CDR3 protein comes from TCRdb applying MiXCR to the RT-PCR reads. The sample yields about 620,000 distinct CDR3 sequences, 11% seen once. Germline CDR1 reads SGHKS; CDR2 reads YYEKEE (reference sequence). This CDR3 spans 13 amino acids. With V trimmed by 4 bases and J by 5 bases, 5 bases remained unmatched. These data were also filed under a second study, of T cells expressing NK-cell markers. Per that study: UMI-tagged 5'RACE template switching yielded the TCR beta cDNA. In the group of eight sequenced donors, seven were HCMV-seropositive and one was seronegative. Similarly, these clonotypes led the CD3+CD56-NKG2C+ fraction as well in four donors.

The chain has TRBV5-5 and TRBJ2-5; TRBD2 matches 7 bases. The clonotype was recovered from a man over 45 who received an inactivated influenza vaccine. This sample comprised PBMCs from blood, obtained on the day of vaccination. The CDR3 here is CASSRGGGETQYF. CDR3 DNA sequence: TGTGCCAGCAGCCGCGGGGGTGGGGAGACCCAGTACTTC.